This TCR beta chain is drawn from a study of T cell repertoires in cytomegalovirus infection. Study-wide context: Matching HLA type and CMV infection were both indicated by public TCR beta signatures.

This clonotype was observed a handful of times. The antigen remains unidentified. The CDR3 loop spans 15 amino acids. Trimming removed 0 bases at V and 3 bases at J, with 12 bases between. CDR1 is SEHNR, CDR2 FQNEAQ, per germline (reference sequence). Via MiXCR, TCRdb re-called the reads, giving one row per CDR3 protein. The table lists 500,000 to 600,000 distinct CDR3 sequences, approximately 15% of them singletons, with roughly a quarter in the top ten. Study-level findings and limits: Accumulated public TCR beta family frequency recognized individuals carrying CMV together with the relevant HLA. Within the response measured ex vivo, HLA-C-restricted CMV-specific TCR beta clonotypes were dominant.

The specimen was CD8+ T cells from PBMCs. The V gene is TRBV7-9, the J gene TRBJ2-7; D is possibly TRBD1 (5 bases). The receptor comes from a human donor in good health (CMV status not recorded). Some clones in this sample may be carry-over from other donors' samples. The CDR3 region is CASSLAGQGLYEQYF. CDR3 DNA sequence: TGTGCCAGCAGCTTAGCAGGTCAGGGTCTCTACGAGCAGTACTTC.